Ten or more counts support the clone carrying this T cell receptor (beta chain). The antigen is undetermined. The length of the CDR3 is 16 residues. Germline V lookup: CDR1 SGHTA, CDR2 FQGTGA. V shed 1 base, J shed 3 bases, and the junction held 3 bases outside the gene matches. TCRdb called the reads again in MiXCR, with one record for every CDR3 protein. The sample lists about 490,000 distinct CDR3 sequences; 16% were seen once. This sample is drawn from a study of T cell repertoires in cytomegalovirus infection. About the research overall: Public signatures in TCR beta pointed to CMV infection and matching HLA type.

Study results and caveats: What dominated the ex vivo response were HLA-C-restricted CMV-specific TCR beta clonotypes. Cumulated frequencies of public TCR beta families served to identify carriers of CMV plus the relevant HLA.

The chain joins TRBV7-3 to TRBJ2-1; 10 bases agree with TRBD2. The receptor comes from a human donor in good health (CMV status not recorded). Some clones in this sample may be carry-over from other donors' samples. Sequenced sample: CD8+ T cells from PBMCs. The CDR3 nucleotides read TGTGCCAGCAGCTTAATAGGACTAGCGGACTACAATGAGCAGTTCTTC. It translates to CASSLIGLADYNEQFF.